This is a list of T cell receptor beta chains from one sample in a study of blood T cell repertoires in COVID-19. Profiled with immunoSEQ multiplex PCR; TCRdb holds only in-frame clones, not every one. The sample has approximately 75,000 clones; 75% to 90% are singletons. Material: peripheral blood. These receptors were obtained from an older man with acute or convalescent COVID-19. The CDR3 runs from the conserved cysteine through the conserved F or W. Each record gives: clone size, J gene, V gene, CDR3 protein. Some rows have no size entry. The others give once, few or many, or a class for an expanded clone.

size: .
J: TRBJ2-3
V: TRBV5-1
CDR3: CASSLVRGADTQYF

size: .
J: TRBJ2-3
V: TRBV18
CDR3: CASSPSGATDTQYF

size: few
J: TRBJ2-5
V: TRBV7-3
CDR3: CASSPTGPLETQYF

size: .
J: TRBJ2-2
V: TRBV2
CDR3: CASSRLASELGELFF

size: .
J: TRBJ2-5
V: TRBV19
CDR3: CASSPPGFQETQYF

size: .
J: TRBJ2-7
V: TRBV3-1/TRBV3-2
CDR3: CASSQGTTTFEAF

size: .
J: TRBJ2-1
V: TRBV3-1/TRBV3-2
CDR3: CASSQLLQGRGEQFF

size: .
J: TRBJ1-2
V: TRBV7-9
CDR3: CASSLWGVNYGYTF

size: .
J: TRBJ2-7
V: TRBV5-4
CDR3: CASSLAAAESYEQYF

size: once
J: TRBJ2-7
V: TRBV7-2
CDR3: CASSSRSLTVLEQYF

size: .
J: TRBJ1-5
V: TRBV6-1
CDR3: CASSEDVGQGRPQHF

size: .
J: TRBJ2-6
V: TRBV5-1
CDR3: CASSPMDSSSGANVLTF

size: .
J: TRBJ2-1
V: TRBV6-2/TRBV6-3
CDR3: CASRPERIHNEQFF

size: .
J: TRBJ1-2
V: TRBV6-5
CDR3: CASTLGDTPRGGYTF

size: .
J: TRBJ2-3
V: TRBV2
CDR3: CASRRLSLAEDTQYF

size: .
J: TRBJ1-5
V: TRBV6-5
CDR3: CASSFRQGDQPQHF

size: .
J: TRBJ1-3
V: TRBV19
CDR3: CASSTSYNRGVSGGNTIYF

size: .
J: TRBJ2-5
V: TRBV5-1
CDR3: CASSLGGPVRETQYF

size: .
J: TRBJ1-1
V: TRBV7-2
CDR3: CASSLVGAEAFF

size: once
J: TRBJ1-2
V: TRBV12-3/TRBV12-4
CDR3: CASSTRRPGSYTF

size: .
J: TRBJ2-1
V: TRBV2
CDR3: CASMGLKLAGRPRILPLLQFF

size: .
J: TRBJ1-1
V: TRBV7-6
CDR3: CASSLLRQLNTEAFF